Listed below are T cell receptor beta chains from one sample, sequenced in a study of cytomegalovirus exposure and HLA in healthy donors. The repertoire was sequenced with immunoSEQ multiplex PCR; TCRdb's copy has only in-frame clones and lacks some. The table includes 110,000 to 150,000 clones, approximately 63% detected once. Sequenced sample: PBMCs. Every receptor here comes from a woman in her fifties or sixties in good health and CMV-seropositive. Each CDR3 is given with its conserved first and last residue. The D gene is left open where the match is weak. Clone size is given for some rows only: seen once, a few or many times, or a class if the clone is expanded.

cdr3_nt: TGTGCCAGCTCACCCCCCCAGGGATCGAACACTGAAGCTTTCTTT; cdr3_aa: CASSPPQGSNTEAFF; d_call: NA; v_call: TRBV18; clone_size: NA; j_call: TRBJ1-1
cdr3_nt: TGTGCCAGCAGCTTGGAAACGGGACGGGGGAGGACCCAGTACTTC; cdr3_aa: CASSLETGRGRTQYF; d_call: NA; v_call: TRBV11-2; clone_size: NA; j_call: TRBJ2-5
cdr3_nt: TGTGCCAGCAGTCTCAGGGAGGGGAGTTCACCCCTCCACTTT; cdr3_aa: CASSLREGSSPLHF; d_call: NA; v_call: TRBV2; clone_size: NA; j_call: TRBJ1-6
cdr3_nt: TGTGCCAGCAGCCGGGAGCGACTATCCTACGAGCAGTACTTC; cdr3_aa: CASSRERLSYEQYF; d_call: NA; v_call: TRBV11-2; clone_size: NA; j_call: TRBJ2-7
cdr3_nt: TGTGCCAGCAGCTTATTACTAGCGGCCTCCTACGAGCAGTACTTC; cdr3_aa: CASSLLLAASYEQYF; d_call: TRBD2; v_call: TRBV7-8; clone_size: NA; j_call: TRBJ2-7
cdr3_nt: TGTGCCAGCAGCCCGGACAGGGGGCGCGGCACCGGGGAGCTGTTTTTT; cdr3_aa: CASSPDRGRGTGELFF; d_call: TRBD1; v_call: TRBV5-6; clone_size: NA; j_call: TRBJ2-2
cdr3_nt: TGTGCCAGCAGCCACGTTACAGGGATGAACACTGAAGCTTTCTTT; cdr3_aa: CASSHVTGMNTEAFF; d_call: NA; v_call: TRBV14; clone_size: NA; j_call: TRBJ1-1
cdr3_nt: TGTGCCAGTAGGACCGTGGAGGGGCGAGTTCAGCCCCAGCATTTT; cdr3_aa: CASRTVEGRVQPQHF; d_call: NA; v_call: TRBV19; clone_size: few; j_call: TRBJ1-5
cdr3_nt: TGTGCCAGCAGTCCCGGGAGCTCTGGGGCCAACGTCCTGACTTTC; cdr3_aa: CASSPGSSGANVLTF; d_call: NA; v_call: TRBV6-5; clone_size: few; j_call: TRBJ2-6
cdr3_nt: TGTGCCAGCATTCTATCTTCAGGGGATTTACAGCCCCAGCATTTT; cdr3_aa: CASILSSGDLQPQHF; d_call: NA; v_call: TRBV28; clone_size: NA; j_call: TRBJ1-5
cdr3_nt: TGCGCCAGCAGCCAAGGACAGGTGAGATCTAGCGGACTCTACAATGAGCAGTTCTTC; cdr3_aa: CASSQGQVRSSGLYNEQFF; d_call: NA; v_call: TRBV4-1; clone_size: few; j_call: TRBJ2-1
cdr3_nt: TGTGCCAGCAGCCCCAGCGGGAACGCCTACGAGCAGTACTTC; cdr3_aa: CASSPSGNAYEQYF; d_call: TRBD2; v_call: TRBV7-9; clone_size: NA; j_call: TRBJ2-7
cdr3_nt: TGCGCCAGCAGCTTGGCCGGGGGGATCTCCTACAATGAGCAGTTCTTC; cdr3_aa: CASSLAGGISYNEQFF; d_call: TRBD2; v_call: TRBV5-1; clone_size: NA; j_call: TRBJ2-1
cdr3_nt: TGTGCCAGCAGTTTGAGCAGGGGGTTCAATCAGCCCCAGCATTTT; cdr3_aa: CASSLSRGFNQPQHF; d_call: TRBD1; v_call: TRBV28; clone_size: NA; j_call: TRBJ1-5
cdr3_nt: TGTGCCAGCTCACCCATAGACACCTACGAGCAGTACTTC; cdr3_aa: CASSPIDTYEQYF; d_call: NA; v_call: TRBV18; clone_size: NA; j_call: TRBJ2-7
cdr3_nt: TGTGCCTGGAGGGTAAGCGGAGATACGCAGTATTTT; cdr3_aa: CAWRVSGDTQYF; d_call: NA; v_call: TRBV30; clone_size: NA; j_call: TRBJ2-3
cdr3_nt: TGTGCCAGCAAGAATCCCTCGGGCTATGGCTACACCTTC; cdr3_aa: CASKNPSGYGYTF; d_call: NA; v_call: TRBV6-5; clone_size: NA; j_call: TRBJ1-2
cdr3_nt: TGTGCCAGCAGACAGACAGGGGCGGATGGCTACACCTTC; cdr3_aa: CASRQTGADGYTF; d_call: TRBD1; v_call: TRBV25-1; clone_size: NA; j_call: TRBJ1-2
cdr3_nt: TGTGCCAGCAGCTCTCCCCTTGGGGGGAATCAGCCCCAGCATTTT; cdr3_aa: CASSSPLGGNQPQHF; d_call: NA; v_call: TRBV28; clone_size: NA; j_call: TRBJ1-5
cdr3_nt: TGTGCCAGCAGCGGCAGGACCCGACCAGAGGGCGAGCAGTACTTC; cdr3_aa: CASSGRTRPEGEQYF; d_call: NA; v_call: TRBV11-2; clone_size: NA; j_call: TRBJ2-7
cdr3_nt: TGCGCCAGCAGCTGGGGACAGCCAACTGAAGCTTTCTTT; cdr3_aa: CASSWGQPTEAFF; d_call: TRBD1; v_call: TRBV5-1; clone_size: NA; j_call: TRBJ1-1
cdr3_nt: TGCGCCAGCAAAGAAACAAGTGGAGAGACCCAGTACTTC; cdr3_aa: CASKETSGETQYF; d_call: NA; v_call: TRBV5-1; clone_size: NA; j_call: TRBJ2-5
cdr3_nt: TGTGCCAGCAGCTTAGTAGCCCTAGCGGCGGGGAACACCGGGGAGCTGTTTTTT; cdr3_aa: CASSLVALAAGNTGELFF; d_call: TRBD2; v_call: TRBV7-2; clone_size: NA; j_call: TRBJ2-2
cdr3_nt: TGTGCCAGCAGCTTCAGCTCCTACAATGAGCAGTTCTTC; cdr3_aa: CASSFSSYNEQFF; d_call: NA; v_call: TRBV7-7; clone_size: few; j_call: TRBJ2-1
cdr3_nt: TGCGCCAGCAGCCAAACCGGGACTGCACCCTACGAGCAGTACTTC; cdr3_aa: CASSQTGTAPYEQYF; d_call: NA; v_call: TRBV4-1; clone_size: NA; j_call: TRBJ2-7
cdr3_nt: TGCGCCAGCAGCCAAGAAACAGGGGTTGGCAATCAGCCCCAGCATTTT; cdr3_aa: CASSQETGVGNQPQHF; d_call: TRBD1; v_call: TRBV4-1; clone_size: NA; j_call: TRBJ1-5
cdr3_nt: TGTGCCAGCAGCTCCTATGGCTACACCTTC; cdr3_aa: CASSSYGYTF; d_call: NA; v_call: TRBV28; clone_size: few; j_call: TRBJ1-2